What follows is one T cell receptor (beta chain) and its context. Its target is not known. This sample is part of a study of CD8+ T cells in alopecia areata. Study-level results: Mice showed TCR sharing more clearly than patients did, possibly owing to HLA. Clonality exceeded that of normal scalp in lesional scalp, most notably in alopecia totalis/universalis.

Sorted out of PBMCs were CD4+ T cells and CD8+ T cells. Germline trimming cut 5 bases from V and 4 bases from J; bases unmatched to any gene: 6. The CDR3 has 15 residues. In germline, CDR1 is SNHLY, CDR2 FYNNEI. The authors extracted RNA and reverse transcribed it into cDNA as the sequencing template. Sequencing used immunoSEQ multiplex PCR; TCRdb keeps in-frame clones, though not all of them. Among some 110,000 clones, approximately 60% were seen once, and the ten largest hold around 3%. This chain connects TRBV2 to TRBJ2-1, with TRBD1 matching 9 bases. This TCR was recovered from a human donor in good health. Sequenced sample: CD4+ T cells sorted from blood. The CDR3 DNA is TGTGCCAGCAGTAGGGGACAGGGAAGATACAATGAGCAGTTCTTC. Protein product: CASSRGQGRYNEQFF.